This TCR beta chain was sequenced in a study of beta chain features in type 1 diabetes (dated by TCRdb to 2017 to 2018). For the wider study: No differences in mean age, gender distribution, total cell number or subset yield were found between patients and healthy donors. A total of about 100 million sorted cells were examined across all samples, and RNA yield correlated strongly with the number of cells per subset. In the study, TCRB repertoires of sorted circulating CD4+ T cell subsets from recently diagnosed type 1 diabetes patients were compared with those of matched healthy donors. Regulatory and stem cell-like memory subsets were obtained from only 8 patients and roughly 8 healthy donors, while naive and central memory subsets were obtained from all 28 donors. Overall study results and their limits: Only small numbers of individuals were included in the HLA sub-analyses, which left unresolved whether HLA type had any influence on TCRB rearrangement. Type 1 diabetes patients showed a moderate but significant shortening of TCRB CDR3 length in all four CD4+ subsets. Naive, central memory and regulatory TCRB repertoires appeared more similar among patients than among healthy donors. Patients with type 1 diabetes made fewer insertions and deleted more nucleotides at VDJ recombination sites, implying thymic rearrangement abnormalities. Shorter templates might be favored by PCR, yet because patient and control samples were amplified and corrected together, any such skew would affect both groups equally. Because cDNA rather than genomic DNA was sequenced, highly expressing activated cells could have been over-represented, although no difference in activation and CD3 levels was found between groups.

The entire amount of isolated RNA was reverse transcribed using the High Capacity cDNA Reverse Transcription Kit, so the sequenced TCRB transcripts were expressed ones. Naive, central memory and regulatory T cell samples underwent deep immunoSEQ sequencing, averaging around 3.9 million total reads per sample. Sorted cells were lysed in RLT buffer and RNA was extracted with DNase-treated RNeasy Micro or Mini kits, depending on cell number. Each cell subset was processed on its own to prevent cross-contamination, while patient and healthy donor samples were processed together. The immunoSEQ multiplex PCR was used to amplify TCRB sequences from cDNA, generating 87-bp fragments that spanned the CDR3 region. The amplicons were sequenced using the Illumina HiSeq platform. On the study's bioinformatics: Synthetic template baselines were used to correct PCR bias computationally, reads within Hamming distance 2 were collapsed, and singletons that could not be merged were discarded. Reads were aligned against IMGT to assign V, D and J genes, CDR3 length and insertions or deletions at six rearrangement sites. Within each subset, clonotype counts were normalized to the number of sorted cells before true diversity and Gini coefficients were calculated with the tcR R package. The overlap coefficient, calculated on TCRB nucleotide sequences, was used to quantify repertoire sharing. Out-of-frame TCRB sequences from naive cells were analyzed as a proxy for the pre-selection repertoire. Imported from immuneACCESS, the table was reduced by TCRdb to in-frame sequences with V and J called. These copies leave out some clones; in studies compared against another copy, an unresolved V gene accounts for under half, and the cause of the remainder is not known. V and J calls plus clone size are reproduced from that table; the DNA served to infer D and trimming. The sample table shows 450,000 or so clones, and over 9.5% are seen once. 0.045% to 0.06% of the sample comes from the top ten.

The CDR3 goes from the cysteine to the phenylalanine over 17 residues. Left in the record is the CDR3 DNA by itself, 51 bases read in frame from the first base. Relative to germline, V is 1 base shorter and J is 1 base shorter, with 19 bases between their ends. The germline V gene gives CDR1 as SQVTM and CDR2 as ANQGSEA. Each donor gave one peripheral blood draw, roughly 0.12 L on average, collected into heparinised tubes. Using a panel that included CD45RO, CCR7, CD25, CD127, CD95 and CD27, naive, central memory, regulatory and stem cell-like memory CD4+ T cells were sorted on a BD FACSAria II. All sorted populations exceeded 95% purity. Right away, PBMCs were isolated by Lymphoprep density gradient centrifugation and were stained directly, with no culture step. To minimize batch effects, samples were stained and sorted in pairs, one healthy donor with one patient per experiment. As for this clone: Its antigen is still unknown. Within one base of it there is no much larger clone, and no base qualities were kept.

Sequences were obtained from naive CD4+ T cells from blood. Per the publication, the cell subset or site label means: true naive CD4+ T cells. The TCR sequence derives from a woman aged 18-30 years in good health. Recombination linked TRBV29-1 to TRBJ1-2; a confident D gene designation cannot be given. Here the CDR3 is given as CSVEASGSSQLNYGYTF. The nucleotide sequence is given as TGCAGCGTTGAAGCTAGCGGCAGCTCTCAGCTTAACTATGGCTACACCTTC.